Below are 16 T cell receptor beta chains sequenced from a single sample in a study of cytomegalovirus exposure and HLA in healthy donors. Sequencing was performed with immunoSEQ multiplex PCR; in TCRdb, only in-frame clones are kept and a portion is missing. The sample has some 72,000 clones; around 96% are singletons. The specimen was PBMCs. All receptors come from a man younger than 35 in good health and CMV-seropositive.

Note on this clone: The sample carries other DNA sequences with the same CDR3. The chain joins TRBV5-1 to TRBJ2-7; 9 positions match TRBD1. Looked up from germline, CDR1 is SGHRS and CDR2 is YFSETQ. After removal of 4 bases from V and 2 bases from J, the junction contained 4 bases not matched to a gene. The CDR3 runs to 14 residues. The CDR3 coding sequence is TGCGCCAGCAGCCTCGGGACAGGGACCTACGAGCAGTACTTC. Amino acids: CASSLGTGTYEQYF.

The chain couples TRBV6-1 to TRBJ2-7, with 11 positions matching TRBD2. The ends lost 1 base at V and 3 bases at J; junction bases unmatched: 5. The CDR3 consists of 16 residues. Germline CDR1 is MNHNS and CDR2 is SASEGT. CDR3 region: CASSEGLAGGGYEQYF. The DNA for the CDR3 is TGTGCCAGCAGTGAAGGGCTAGCGGGAGGTGGCTACGAGCAGTACTTC.

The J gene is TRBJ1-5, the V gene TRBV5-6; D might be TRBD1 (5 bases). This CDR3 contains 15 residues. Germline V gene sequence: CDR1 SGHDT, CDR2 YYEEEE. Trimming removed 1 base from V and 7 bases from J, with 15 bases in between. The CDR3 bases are TGTGCCAGCAGCTTGTACCAGGGTAGACGACAGCCCCAGCATTTT. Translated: CASSLYQGRRQPQHF.

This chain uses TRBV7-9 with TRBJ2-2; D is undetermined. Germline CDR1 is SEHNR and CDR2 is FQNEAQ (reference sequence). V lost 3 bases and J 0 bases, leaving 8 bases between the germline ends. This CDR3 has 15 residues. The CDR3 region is CASSLEPANTGELFF. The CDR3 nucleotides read TGTGCCAGCAGCTTGGAGCCCGCGAACACCGGGGAGCTGTTTTTT.

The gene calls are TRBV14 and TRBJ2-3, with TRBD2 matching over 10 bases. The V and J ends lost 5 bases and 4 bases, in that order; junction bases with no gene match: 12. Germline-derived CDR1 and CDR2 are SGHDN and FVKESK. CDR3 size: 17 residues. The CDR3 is CASSSLEREGRADTQYF. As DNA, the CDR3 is TGTGCCAGCAGCAGTCTCGAGCGGGAGGGCCGAGCAGATACGCAGTATTTT. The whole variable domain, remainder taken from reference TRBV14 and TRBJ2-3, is EAGVTQFPSHSVIEKGQTVTLRCDPISGHDNLYWYRRVMGKEIKFLLHFVKESKQDESGMPNNRFLAERTGGTYSTLKVQPAELEDSGVYFCASSSLEREGRADTQYFGPGTRLTVL.

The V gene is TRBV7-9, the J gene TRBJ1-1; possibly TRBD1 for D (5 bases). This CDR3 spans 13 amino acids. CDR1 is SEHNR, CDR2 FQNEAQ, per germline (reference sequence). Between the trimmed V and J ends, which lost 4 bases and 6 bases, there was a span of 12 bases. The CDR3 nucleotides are TGTGCCAGCAGCTCGAGCCGGGGGGCTGAAGCTTTCTTT. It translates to CASSSSRGAEAFF.

CDR3 DNA: TGCGCCAGCAGCTTCGAGGTTACGAACACCGGGGAGCTGTTTTTT. Translation: CASSFEVTNTGELFF. The chain joins TRBV5-1 to TRBJ2-2; no reliable D call. The V end was cut by 2 bases, the J end by 0 bases, with 8 bases between. The CDR3 sequence is 15 residues long. The germline V gene has CDR1 SGHRS and CDR2 YFSETQ.

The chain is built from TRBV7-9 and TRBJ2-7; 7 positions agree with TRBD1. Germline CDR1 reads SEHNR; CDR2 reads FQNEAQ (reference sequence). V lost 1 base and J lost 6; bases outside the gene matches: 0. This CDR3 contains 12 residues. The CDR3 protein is CASSLGDSEQYF. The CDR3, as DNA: TGTGCCAGCAGCTTAGGGGACAGCGAGCAGTACTTC.

CDR3 loop: CASSLRSSSTPDTQYF. CDR3 nucleotides: TGTGCCAGCAGCCTCCGGTCGTCATCCACCCCAGATACGCAGTATTTT. The chain recombines TRBV5-8 with TRBJ2-3; D unresolved. This CDR3 spans 16 amino acids. V gave up 4 bases and J gave up 4 bases, with 19 bases separating them. Per germline, CDR1 SGHTS and CDR2 YDEGEE.

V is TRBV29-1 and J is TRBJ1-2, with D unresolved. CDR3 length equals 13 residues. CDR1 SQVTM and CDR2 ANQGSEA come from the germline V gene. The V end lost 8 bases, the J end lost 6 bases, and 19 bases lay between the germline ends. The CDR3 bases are TGCAGCCTCCATAGTGCTGCCGAGAATGGCTACACCTTC. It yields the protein CSLHSAAENGYTF.

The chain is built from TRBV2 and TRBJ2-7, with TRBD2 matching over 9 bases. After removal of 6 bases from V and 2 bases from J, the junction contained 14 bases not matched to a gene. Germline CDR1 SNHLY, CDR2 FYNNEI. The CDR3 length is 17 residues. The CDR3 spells CASSPGGSGSTAYEQYF. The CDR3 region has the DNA TGTGCCAGCAGCCCCGGTGGTAGCGGGAGCACCGCCTACGAGCAGTACTTC.

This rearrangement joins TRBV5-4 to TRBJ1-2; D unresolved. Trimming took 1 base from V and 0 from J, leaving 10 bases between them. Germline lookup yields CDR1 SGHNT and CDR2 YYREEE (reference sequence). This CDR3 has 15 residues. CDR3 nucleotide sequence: TGTGCCAGCAGCTTGAGTTCTATTGCTAACTATGGCTACACCTTC. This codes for CASSLSSIANYGYTF.

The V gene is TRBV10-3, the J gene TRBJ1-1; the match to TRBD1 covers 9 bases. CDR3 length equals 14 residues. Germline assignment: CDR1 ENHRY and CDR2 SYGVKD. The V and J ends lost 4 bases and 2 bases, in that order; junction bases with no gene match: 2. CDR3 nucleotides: TGTGCCATCAGTGGGGGACAGGGCAACACTGAAGCTTTCTTT. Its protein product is CAISGGQGNTEAFF.

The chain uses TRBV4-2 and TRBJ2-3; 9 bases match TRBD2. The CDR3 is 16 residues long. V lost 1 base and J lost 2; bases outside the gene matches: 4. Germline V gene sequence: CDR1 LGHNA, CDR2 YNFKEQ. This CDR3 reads CASSQGTSEYTDTQYF. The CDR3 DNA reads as TGTGCCAGCAGCCAAGGGACTAGCGAATACACAGATACGCAGTATTTT.

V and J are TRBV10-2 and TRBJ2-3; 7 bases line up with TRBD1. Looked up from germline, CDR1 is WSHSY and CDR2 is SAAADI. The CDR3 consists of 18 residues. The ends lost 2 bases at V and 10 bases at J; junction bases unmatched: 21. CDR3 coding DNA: TGCGCCAGCAGTGAGAAATCTTCTTTTTGGACAGGACGGGCGGCGCAGTATTTT. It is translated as CASSEKSSFWTGRAAQYF.

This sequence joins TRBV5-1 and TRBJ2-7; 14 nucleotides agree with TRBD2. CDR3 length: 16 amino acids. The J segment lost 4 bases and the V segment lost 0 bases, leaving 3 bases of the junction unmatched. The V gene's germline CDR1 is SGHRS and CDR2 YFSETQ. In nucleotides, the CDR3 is TGCGCCAGCAGCTTGGGGGGGACTAGCGGGAGTTACGAGCAGTACTTC. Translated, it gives CASSLGGTSGSYEQYF.